The rows below give T cell receptor beta chains drawn from one sample of a study of control samples from healthy donors and cancer patients. Measured with immunoSEQ multiplex PCR; TCRdb has only the in-frame clones, and not every one. The sample carries 70,000 to 90,000 clones, about 95% recorded once. The sample consisted of blood. These receptors were collected from a middle-aged woman in good health. Each CDR3 is given with its conserved first and last residue. The D gene is left open where the match is weak. Not every row has a clone size; where given, it reads once, few, many or a size class.

D: TRBD1
size: few
J: TRBJ1-1
V: TRBV4-3
CDR3: CASSQAVTGYTEAFF
DNA: TGCGCCAGCAGCCAAGCGGTGACAGGGTACACTGAAGCTTTCTTT

D: .
size: .
J: TRBJ2-3
V: TRBV7-2
CDR3: CASSLGWGTDTQYF
DNA: TGTGCCAGCAGCTTAGGGTGGGGAACAGATACGCAGTATTTT

D: .
size: .
J: TRBJ2-3
V: TRBV6-5
CDR3: CASSRTRWFTDTQYF
DNA: TGTGCCAGCAGTCGGACTCGCTGGTTCACAGATACGCAGTATTTT

D: .
size: .
J: TRBJ2-6
V: TRBV4-1
CDR3: CASSQEGGTGANVLTF
DNA: TGCGCCAGCAGCCAAGAGGGGGGAACTGGGGCCAACGTCCTGACTTTC

D: .
size: .
J: TRBJ2-1
V: TRBV14
CDR3: CASSPRDDEQFF
DNA: TGTGCCAGCAGCCCTCGGGACGATGAGCAGTTCTTC

D: .
size: .
J: TRBJ1-4
V: TRBV5-1
CDR3: CASSLAGVEKLFF
DNA: TGCGCCAGCAGCTTGGCAGGGGTTGAAAAACTGTTTTTT

D: .
size: .
J: TRBJ1-4
V: TRBV19
CDR3: CASSLQVNEKLFF
DNA: TGTGCCAGTAGTTTACAAGTTAATGAAAAACTGTTTTTT

D: .
size: .
J: TRBJ1-1
V: TRBV2
CDR3: CASVDSEAFF
DNA: TGTGCCAGCGTAGACAGTGAAGCTTTCTTT

D: .
size: .
J: TRBJ2-1
V: TRBV9
CDR3: CASSVVLTPHEQFF
DNA: TGTGCCAGCAGCGTAGTTCTAACACCCCATGAGCAGTTCTTC

D: TRBD2
size: once
J: TRBJ2-5
V: TRBV6-2/TRBV6-3
CDR3: CASSRRGTSGGRGQTQYF
DNA: TGTGCCAGCAGCCGCCGAGGGACTAGCGGGGGCCGCGGGCAGACCCAGTACTTC

D: .
size: once
J: TRBJ1-2
V: TRBV30
CDR3: CAFKRDSGPYGYTF
DNA: TGTGCCTTCAAACGGGACTCCGGTCCCTATGGCTACACCTTC

D: TRBD2
size: .
J: TRBJ2-1
V: TRBV10-3
CDR3: CAIRTSGGYNEQFF
DNA: TGTGCCATCAGAACTAGCGGGGGGTACAATGAGCAGTTCTTC

D: .
size: few
J: TRBJ2-3
V: TRBV9
CDR3: CASSVDQGGTDTQYF
DNA: TGTGCCAGCAGCGTAGATCAGGGTGGGACAGATACGCAGTATTTT

D: .
size: .
J: TRBJ2-3
V: TRBV15
CDR3: CATSRDWGSTDTQYF
DNA: TGTGCCACCAGCAGAGATTGGGGTAGCACAGATACGCAGTATTTT

D: TRBD1
size: once
J: TRBJ2-1
V: TRBV18
CDR3: CASSLTRQGNEQFF
DNA: TGTGCCAGCTCACTAACTAGACAGGGCAATGAGCAGTTCTTC